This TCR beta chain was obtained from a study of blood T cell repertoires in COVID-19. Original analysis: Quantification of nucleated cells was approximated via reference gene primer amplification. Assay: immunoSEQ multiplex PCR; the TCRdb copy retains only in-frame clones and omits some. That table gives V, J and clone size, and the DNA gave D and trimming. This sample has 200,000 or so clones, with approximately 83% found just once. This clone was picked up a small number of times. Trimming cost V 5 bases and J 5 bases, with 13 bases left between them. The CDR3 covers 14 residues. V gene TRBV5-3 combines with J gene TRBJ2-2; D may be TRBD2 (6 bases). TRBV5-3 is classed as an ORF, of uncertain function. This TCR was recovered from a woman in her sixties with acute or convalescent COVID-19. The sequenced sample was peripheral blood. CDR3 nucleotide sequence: TGTGCCAGAAGGGATAGCGGACGGACCGGGGAGCTGTTTTTT. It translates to CARRDSGRTGELFF.